This T cell receptor (beta chain) was found in a study of a mutant IDH1 vaccine in newly diagnosed glioma. Study observations and caveats: Pseudoprogression apparently tracked independently of changes in top peripheral T cell clonotypes.

Described time point: week 11, during vaccination. Alongside topical imiquimod, each dose of vaccine comprised 300 ug of mutant IDH1 20-mer peptide. Between the trimmed V and J ends, which lost 7 bases and 1 base, there was a span of 8 bases. Germline loops: CDR1 SEHNR, CDR2 FQNEAQ (reference sequence). CDR3 length: 12 residues. Sequencing used immunoSEQ multiplex PCR; TCRdb keeps in-frame clones, though not all of them. Here the sample spans about 60,000 clones, less than 85% being singletons. Concerning this clone itself: Its antigen is not identified.

The receptor comes from a man aged 25 to 40 with glioma. J is TRBJ2-7 and V is TRBV7-9; D gene uncertain. Sample: PBMCs, taken from a glioma patient whose treatment included an IDH1 peptide vaccine. The CDR3 region has the DNA TGTGCCAGCACTCGCGAGTCCTACGAGCAGTACTTC. This encodes CASTRESYEQYF.